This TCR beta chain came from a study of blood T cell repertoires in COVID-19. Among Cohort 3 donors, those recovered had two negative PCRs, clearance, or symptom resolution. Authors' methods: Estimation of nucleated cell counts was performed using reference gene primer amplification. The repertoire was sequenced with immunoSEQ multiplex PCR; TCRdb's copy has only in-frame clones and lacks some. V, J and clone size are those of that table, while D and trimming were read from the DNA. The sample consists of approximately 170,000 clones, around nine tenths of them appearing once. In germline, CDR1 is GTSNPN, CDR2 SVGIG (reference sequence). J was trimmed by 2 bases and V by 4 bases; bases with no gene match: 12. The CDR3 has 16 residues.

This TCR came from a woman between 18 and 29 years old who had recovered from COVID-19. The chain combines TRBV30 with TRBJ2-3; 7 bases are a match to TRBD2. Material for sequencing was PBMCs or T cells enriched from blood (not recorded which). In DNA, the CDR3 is TGTGCCTGGAACGCGGGTTGGGGGAGGGTCACAGATACGCAGTATTTT. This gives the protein CAWNAGWGRVTDTQYF.